This is a list of T cell receptor beta chains from one sample in a study of cytomegalovirus exposure and HLA in healthy donors. Method: immunoSEQ multiplex PCR; TCRdb's copy keeps in-frame clones and lacks some. The table lists 150,000 to 200,000 clones, 75% to 90% of them singletons. Input material: PBMCs. All receptors come from a woman under 30 in good health and CMV-seronegative. Both conserved end residues are part of each CDR3. The D gene is left open where the match is weak. Only part of the rows carry a size: once, few, many, or a class if the clone is expanded.

d_call clone_size j_call v_call cdr3_aa cdr3_nt
TRBD1 few TRBJ2-1 TRBV5-1 CASRTGQGAEQFF TGCGCCAGCAGAACGGGACAGGGGGCCGAGCAGTTCTTC
- - TRBJ1-1 TRBV11-2 CASSLSGTGLNTEAFF TGTGCCAGCAGCTTATCGGGAACAGGGTTGAACACTGAAGCTTTCTTT
- - TRBJ2-7 TRBV18 CASSPIQGSEQYF TGTGCCAGCTCCCCTATACAGGGAAGCGAGCAGTACTTC
TRBD1 - TRBJ1-2 TRBV6-5 CASSSDRGGLNGYTF TGTGCCAGCAGCTCAGACAGGGGAGGCCTTAATGGCTACACCTTC
- once TRBJ2-7 TRBV28 CASSPQRLVGEQYF TGTGCCAGCAGTCCGCAAAGACTAGTAGGCGAGCAGTACTTC
TRBD2 - TRBJ2-1 TRBV7-2 CASSLLGTSGRAGDEQFF TGTGCCAGCAGCCTACTAGGGACTAGCGGGAGGGCGGGCGATGAGCAGTTCTTC
- - TRBJ2-3 TRBV5-1 CASSLVYNRRSTDTQYF TGCGCCAGCAGCTTGGTGTATAATAGGAGGAGCACAGATACGCAGTATTTT
- - TRBJ1-5 TRBV6-5 CASSPEGRGQPQHF TGTGCCAGCAGCCCCGAAGGTCGGGGTCAGCCCCAGCATTTT
TRBD1 few TRBJ2-7 TRBV11-2 CASSPGQGVSYEQYF TGTGCCAGCAGCCCGGGGCAGGGGGTTAGCTACGAGCAGTACTTC
TRBD1 - TRBJ2-7 TRBV30 CAWGQGADEQYF TGTGCCTGGGGACAGGGGGCGGACGAGCAGTACTTC
- - TRBJ2-5 TRBV10-3 CAISMDKLQETQYF TGTGCCATCAGTATGGACAAACTCCAAGAGACCCAGTACTTC
- - TRBJ1-5 TRBV11-2 CASSEDSWDQPQHF TGTGCCAGCAGCGAGGACTCGTGGGATCAGCCCCAGCATTTT
TRBD1 - TRBJ2-3 TRBV6-5 CASSYTGGRDTQYF TGTGCCAGCAGTTACACAGGGGGAAGAGATACGCAGTATTTT
TRBD1 - TRBJ2-5 TRBV2 CASRVTGARETQYF TGTGCCAGCAGGGTCACAGGGGCCCGAGAGACCCAGTACTTC
- once TRBJ2-5 TRBV7-6 CASSNTGIVVTQYF TGTGCCAGCAGCAACACAGGGATTGTTGTGACCCAGTACTTC
TRBD1 once TRBJ1-2 TRBV28 CASSLPGQGYGYTF TGTGCCAGCAGTCTCCCGGGACAGGGCTATGGCTACACCTTC
TRBD1 - TRBJ1-2 TRBV10-2 CASSEYGQGAYGYTF TGCGCCAGCAGTGAGTACGGACAGGGGGCTTATGGCTACACCTTC
- medium-sized TRBJ2-3 TRBV18 CASSPRNSQYTDTQYF TGTGCCAGCTCACCAAGGAACAGCCAGTACACAGATACGCAGTATTTT
TRBD1 - TRBJ1-4 TRBV5-6 CASSYGTGVGEKLFF TGTGCCAGCAGCTACGGGACAGGGGTCGGTGAAAAACTGTTTTTT
- - TRBJ2-7 TRBV6-5 CASSWGHGGEQYF TGTGCCAGCAGTTGGGGACATGGGGGCGAGCAGTACTTC
- once TRBJ2-1 TRBV5-8 CASSLGTGSHNEQFF TGTGCCAGCAGCTTGGGTACCGGGAGCCACAATGAGCAGTTCTTC
TRBD2 - TRBJ2-5 TRBV4-1 CASSQVWLAGEETQYF TGCGCCAGCAGCCAAGTCTGGCTAGCGGGGGAAGAGACCCAGTACTTC
- - TRBJ1-4 TRBV6-1 CASTRGQGGWEKLFF TGTGCCAGCACGCGGGGCCAGGGTGGTTGGGAAAAACTGTTTTTT